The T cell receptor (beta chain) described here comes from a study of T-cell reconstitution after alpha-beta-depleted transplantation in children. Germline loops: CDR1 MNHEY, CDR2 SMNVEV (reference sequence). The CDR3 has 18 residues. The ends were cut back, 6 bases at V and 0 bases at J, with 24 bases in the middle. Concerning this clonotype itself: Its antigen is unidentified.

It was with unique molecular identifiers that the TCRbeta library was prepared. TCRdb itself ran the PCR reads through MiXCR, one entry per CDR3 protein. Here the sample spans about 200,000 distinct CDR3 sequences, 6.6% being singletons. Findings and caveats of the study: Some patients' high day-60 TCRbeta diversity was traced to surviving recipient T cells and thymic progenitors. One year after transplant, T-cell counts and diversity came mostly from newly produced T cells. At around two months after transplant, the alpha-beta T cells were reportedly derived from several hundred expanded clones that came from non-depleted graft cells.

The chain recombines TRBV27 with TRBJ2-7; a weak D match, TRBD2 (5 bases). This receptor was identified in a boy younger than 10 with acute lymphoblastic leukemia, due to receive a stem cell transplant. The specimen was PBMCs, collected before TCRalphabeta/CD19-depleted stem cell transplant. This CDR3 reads CASSPSTPRLPISYEQYF. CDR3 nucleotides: TGTGCCAGCAGCCCCTCAACCCCTAGACTACCAATCTCCTACGAGCAGTACTTC.